This entry features one T cell receptor beta chain sequence. The sample carries other DNA sequences with the same CDR3. This entry comes from a study of blood T cell repertoires in COVID-19. Looking at the study overall: There were acute and convalescent COVID-19 samples, and they came from the United States, Italy and Spain. The analysed material was cDNA or gDNA that came from T cells, B-cell-depleted T cells, or PBMCs.

Deletions cut 0 bases from V and 4 bases from J, with 8 bases between. The CDR3 length is 13 residues. The germline V gene has CDR1 SGHRS and CDR2 YFSETQ. Per the original methods: Amplification from reference gene primers served as the basis for estimated nucleated cell counts. The data were produced by immunoSEQ multiplex PCR, yet TCRdb's version contains in-frame clones alone and is incomplete. V, J and clone size derive from that table, while D and trimming were established from the DNA sequence. The sample records 200,000 to 300,000 clones, over 75% being singletons. The clonotype originates from a man younger than 40 who had recovered from COVID-19. J is TRBJ2-7 and V is TRBV5-1; D call uncertain. The sample was peripheral blood. The CDR3 region has the DNA TGCGCCAGCAGCTTGGCGGCCGGGTACGAGCAGTACTTC. Its protein is CASSLAAGYEQYF.